The present T cell receptor (beta chain) was sequenced within a study of blood T cell repertoires in COVID-19. Study in general: Acute-phase and convalescent COVID-19 samples originated in the United States, Italy and Spain.

The germline CDR1 and CDR2 sequences are MRHNA and SNTAGT. J lost 5 bases, V lost 6 bases, and 7 bases had no gene match. This CDR3 contains 14 residues. Repertoires were generated with immunoSEQ multiplex PCR, while TCRdb's copy carries only in-frame clones and drops some. The table includes fewer than 400,000 clones, under 90% detected once. The receptor was derived from a man younger than 40 who had recovered from COVID-19. The sequenced sample was PBMCs or T cells enriched from blood (not recorded which). V is TRBV6-4 and J is TRBJ2-7; 10 bases fit TRBD1. This CDR3 is CASRPDRGRDEQYF. The CDR3 DNA sequence: TGTGCCAGCAGACCTGACAGGGGGCGCGACGAGCAGTACTTC.